This TCR beta chain was captured in a study of CD8 T cells in ankylosing spondylitis. Regarding the study as a whole: Characteristic, it appeared, of ankylosing spondylitis blood was a TCR beta motif of eight highly homologous variants. Reported data indicate significant enrichment of disease-linked clones within matched ankylosing spondylitis synovial fluid.

Library preparation for TCR beta used quantitative 5'-RACE with molecular barcodes. Each CDR3 protein gets one entry after TCRdb re-called the 5' RACE reads with MiXCR. Of roughly 120,000 distinct CDR3 sequences in the sample, roughly 13% were seen once. This clonotype was detected only a few times. Its target is unknown. Trimming cost V 2 bases and J 5 bases; bases outside gene matches: 16. Germline-derived CDR1 and CDR2 are SGHAT and FQDESV (reference sequence). The CDR3 contains 18 residues. The TCR sequence derives from a female donor with ankylosing spondylitis or in good health (not recorded which). The chain carries TRBV11-1 and TRBJ2-5, with 8 bases lining up with TRBD2. Sequenced input: blood, either unsorted or a sorted T cell fraction (not recorded which). CDR3 bases: TGTGCCAGCAGCTTACTAGGGAGAAGCGGGAGTAGTGGGGAGACCCAGTACTTC. The encoded protein is CASSLLGRSGSSGETQYF.